This TCR beta chain was sequenced for a study of T cell clonotyping in hematopoietic cell transplantation. Clones were sequenced by immunoSEQ multiplex PCR, and TCRdb holds only the in-frame ones, with some missing. The sample includes more than 25,000 clones, around 70% seen only once; the top ten take roughly 6.2%. Comment on this clone: Antigen unknown.

Indicated time point: recipient sample about 28 days before transplant, after cytoreduction. The length of the CDR3 is 13 residues. V was shortened by 4 bases and J by 1 base, with 10 bases between the two germline ends. Germline V gene lookup returns CDR1 GTSNPN and CDR2 SVGIG (reference sequence). Notes on the study in general: Pathologically expanded recipient clonotypes increased progressively from day 30 to day 180 as diversity fell. Broader posttransplant TCR repertoire diversity was predicted by graft donor and pretransplant recipient Inverse Simpson Index values.

The rearrangement joins TRBV30 to TRBJ2-5; D ambiguous. The specimen was peripheral blood mononuclear cells, collected before stem cell transplant. The receptor was derived from a man aged 45-60 years with myelodysplastic syndrome. Some clones in this sample may be carry-over from other donors' samples. CDR3 coding DNA: TGTGCCTGGAACGATGGGGTCCAAGAGACCCAGTACTTC. Protein sequence: CAWNDGVQETQYF.